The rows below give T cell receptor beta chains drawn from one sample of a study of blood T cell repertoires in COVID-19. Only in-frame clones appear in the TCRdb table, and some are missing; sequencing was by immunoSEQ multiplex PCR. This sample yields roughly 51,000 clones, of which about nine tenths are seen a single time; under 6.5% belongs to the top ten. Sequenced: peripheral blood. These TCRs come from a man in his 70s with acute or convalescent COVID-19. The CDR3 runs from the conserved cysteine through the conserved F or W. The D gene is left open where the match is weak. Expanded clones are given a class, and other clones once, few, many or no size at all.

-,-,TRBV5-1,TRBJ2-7,TGCGCCAGCAGCTTGGCAGTTGGGCCCTACTACGAGCAGTACTTC,CASSLAVGPYYEQYF
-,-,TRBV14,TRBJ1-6,TGTGCCAGCAGCCAAGATCCAGGATATAATTCACCCCTCCACTTT,CASSQDPGYNSPLHF
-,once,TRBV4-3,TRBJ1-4,TGCGCCAGCAGCCAAGATCTGGGGGGGCGCGGTGAAAAACTGTTTTTT,CASSQDLGGRGEKLFF
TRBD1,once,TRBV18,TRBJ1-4,TGTGCCAGCTCACGACTGGGGGACAGGGGTGAAAAACTGTTTTTT,CASSRLGDRGEKLFF
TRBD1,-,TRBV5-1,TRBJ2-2,TGCGCCAGCAGCTTGGGGAACAGGGGCACCGGGGAGCTGTTTTTT,CASSLGNRGTGELFF
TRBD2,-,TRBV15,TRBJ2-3,TGTGCCACCAGCGGACTAGCGGGGGCATATGTAAGCACAGATACGCAGTATTTT,CATSGLAGAYVSTDTQYF
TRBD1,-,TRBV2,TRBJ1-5,TGTGCCAGCAGTGAAGCCCCGGGACAGGGGAATCAGCCCCAGCATTTT,CASSEAPGQGNQPQHF
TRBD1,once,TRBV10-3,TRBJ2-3,TGTGCCCACCGGACAGGGCAGAGCACAGATACGCAGTATTTT,CAHRTGQSTDTQYF
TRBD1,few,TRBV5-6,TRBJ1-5,TGTGCCAGCAGCTTGGCAGGGGGGTACAATCAGCCCCAGCATTTT,CASSLAGGYNQPQHF
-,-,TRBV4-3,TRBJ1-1,TGCGCCAGCAGCCAAGCGGGGAGGGGTGTAAAAGTAACTGAAGCTTTCTTT,CASSQAGRGVKVTEAFF
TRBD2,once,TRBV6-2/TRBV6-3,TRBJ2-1,TGTGCCAGCAGTAAAACCGGGGGAGGGTACAATGAGCAGTTCTTC,CASSKTGGGYNEQFF
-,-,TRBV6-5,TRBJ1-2,TGTGCCAGCAGCCTTACGGGGTCGGGCACTTATGGCTACACCTTC,CASSLTGSGTYGYTF
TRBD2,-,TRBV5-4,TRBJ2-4,TGTGCCAGCAGCCCTAGCGGGGGGGAGAACATTCAGTACTTC,CASSPSGGENIQYF
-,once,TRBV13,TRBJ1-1,TGTGCCAGCAGCTTGGCGGGGGGTTTGGGCACTGAAGCTTTCTTT,CASSLAGGLGTEAFF
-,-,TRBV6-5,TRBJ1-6,TGTGCCAGCAGTTACTCGAATTTTCGGGTTCAGTCACCCCTCCACTTT,CASSYSNFRVQSPLHF
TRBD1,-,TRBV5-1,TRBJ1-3,TGCGCCAGCAGTTCGACAGGGCCTGGAAACACCATATATTTT,CASSSTGPGNTIYF
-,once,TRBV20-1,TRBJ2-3,TGCAGTGCTAGTTCCCCGGATACGCAGTATTTT,CSASSPDTQYF
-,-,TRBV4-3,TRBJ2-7,TGCGCCAGCAGTTACAGTGACACCTCCTACGAGCAGTACTTC,CASSYSDTSYEQYF